The TCR beta chain described here comes from a study of T cell responses to AZD1222 COVID-19 vaccine. Study findings and constraints: The span of vaccine-associated CD4 TCRs extended across spike, with dominance at 160-218 and 743-854.

Trimming removed 4 bases from V and 4 bases from J, with 13 bases in between. CDR1 and CDR2 from the germline V gene are LGHDT and YNNKEL (reference sequence). The CDR3 has 15 residues. Libraries were prepared by immunoSEQ multiplex PCR; TCRdb keeps only in-frame clonotypes and omits some of them. This table holds 70,000 to 90,000 clones, under 95% found once. For this clone: Its target is not known.

The chain couples TRBV3-1 (or the pseudogene TRBV3-2) to TRBJ2-2; D gene ambiguous. Source: peripheral blood, taken on day 0 of AZD1222 vaccination. This receptor was taken from an adult in good health. The CDR3, as DNA: TGTGCCAGCAGCCCCCCCGGTTTAGGCACCGGGGAGCTGTTTTTT. Protein product: CASSPPGLGTGELFF.